Following are 30 T cell receptor beta chains from one sample sequenced in a study of blood T cell repertoires in COVID-19. Clones were read by immunoSEQ multiplex PCR, and TCRdb kept only the in-frame ones, dropping some. Of tens of thousands of clones in the sample, roughly 80% were seen once. The sequenced sample was peripheral blood. The receptors originated from a woman between 70 and 85 years old with acute or convalescent COVID-19.

This clone came up a few times. This rearrangement joins TRBV7-2 to TRBJ1-5; D not certain. This CDR3 is 13 amino acids long. V was trimmed by 2 bases and J by 6 bases, leaving 8 bases between them. CDR1 is SGHTA and CDR2 is FQGNSA in the germline V gene. CDR3 amino acids: CASSLTGIQPQHF. In DNA form, the CDR3 reads TGTGCCAGCAGCTTAACGGGGATTCAGCCCCAGCATTTT.

The V and J genes are TRBV6-1 and TRBJ2-7, with TRBD2 matching over 8 bases. Per the germline V gene, CDR1 is MNHNS and CDR2 is SASEGT. The CDR3 covers 15 residues. J was trimmed by 4 bases and V by 0 bases; bases with no gene match: 5. The CDR3 coding sequence is TGTGCCAGCAGTGAAGCTCACAGCGGGGGTTACGAGCAGTACTTC. Translated: CASSEAHSGGYEQYF.

The chain carries TRBV28 and TRBJ2-1; D possibly corresponds to TRBD2 (6 bases). Trimming stripped 3 bases from V and 5 bases from J, with 11 bases between. The CDR3 loop spans 14 amino acids. From germline, CDR1 is MDHEN and CDR2 SYDVKM. The CDR3 sequence is CASSFPGLNNEQFF. CDR3 coding DNA: TGTGCCAGCAGTTTCCCGGGACTCAACAATGAGCAGTTCTTC.

The V gene is TRBV4-2, the J gene TRBJ2-3; TRBD2 agrees at 10 bases. After removal of 0 bases from V and 1 base from J, the junction contained 4 bases not matched to a gene. The germline CDR1 and CDR2 sequences are LGHNA and YNFKEQ. This CDR3 is 17 amino acids long. The CDR3 sequence is CASSQDTSGIGTDTQYF. CDR3 DNA sequence: TGTGCCAGCAGCCAAGATACTAGCGGGATAGGCACAGATACGCAGTATTTT.

A single count supports this clone. The J gene is TRBJ1-5, the V gene TRBV2, with 9 bases identical to TRBD1. The germline V gene has CDR1 SNHLY and CDR2 FYNNEI. The V and J ends lost 5 bases and 1 base, in that order; junction bases with no gene match: 6. CDR3 length equals 16 residues. The CDR3 region has the DNA TGTGCCAGCAGTTGGGACAGGGTGGCGAGCAATCAGCCCCAGCATTTT. This codes for CASSWDRVASNQPQHF.

The chain carries TRBV27 and TRBJ2-3, with 10 bases matching TRBD1. V shed 2 bases and J 1 base; nucleotides not matched to a gene: 6. Germline CDR1 reads MNHEY; CDR2 reads SMNVEV (reference sequence). The CDR3 covers 17 residues. The CDR3, as DNA: TGTGCCAGCAGTTTAGTGGGGACAGGGGATGGCACAGATACGCAGTATTTT. Translation: CASSLVGTGDGTDTQYF.

V usage is TRBV28 and J usage is TRBJ2-1, with TRBD2 identical over 7 bases. J lost 11 bases, V lost 5 bases, and 9 bases had no gene match. Germline V gene lookup returns CDR1 MDHEN and CDR2 SYDVKM. The CDR3 is 13 amino acids. CDR3 nucleotides: TGTGCCAGCAGTCGCGGGGGTGCCCCACAGCAGTTCTTC. Protein: CASSRGGAPQQFF.

This sequence joins TRBV7-2 and TRBJ2-5; 8 bases align to TRBD1. Germline assignment: CDR1 SGHTA and CDR2 FQGNSA. This CDR3 comprises 14 residues. Trimming removed 5 bases from V and 4 bases from J; junction bases left unmatched: 6. The CDR3 DNA is TGTGCCAGCAGCCCGCGACAGGGGCTAGAGACCCAGTACTTC. Translating it yields CASSPRQGLETQYF.

The genes are TRBV4-3 and TRBJ2-3; 9 nucleotides agree with TRBD1. CDR3 length: 16 amino acids. The V gene end was trimmed by 5 bases and the J gene end by 0 bases; junction bases not matched to a gene: 6. Germline V gene sequence: CDR1 LGHNA, CDR2 YSLEER. The CDR3 reads CASSLWTGASTDTQYF. DNA of the CDR3: TGCGCCAGCAGCTTGTGGACAGGGGCTAGCACAGATACGCAGTATTTT.

The chain recombines TRBV7-2 with TRBJ2-3, with a possible D match to TRBD1 (5 bases). Trimming pared 4 bases from V and 4 bases from J, leaving 9 bases between. CDR3 length: 13 amino acids. The germline V gene has CDR1 SGHTA and CDR2 FQGNSA. The CDR3 DNA is TGTGCCAGCAGCTCCAGGGCCGCAGATACGCAGTATTTT. It is translated as CASSSRAADTQYF.

This chain connects TRBV6-6 to TRBJ1-2, with 9 positions matching TRBD1. The J segment lost 4 bases and the V segment lost 7 bases, leaving 10 bases of the junction unmatched. This CDR3 contains 15 residues. The V gene's germline CDR1 is MNHNY and CDR2 SVGAGI (reference sequence). The CDR3 loop reads CASITYRGQVYGYTF. CDR3 in DNA: TGTGCCAGCATCACTTACAGGGGGCAGGTCTATGGCTACACCTTC.

The chain's CDR3 is CASRKTGTTYEQYF. As DNA, the CDR3 is TGTGCCAGCAGGAAGACAGGCACCACCTACGAGCAGTACTTC. The J gene is TRBJ2-7, the V gene TRBV2, with TRBD1 as a possible D gene (6 bases). This CDR3 has 14 amino acids. CDR1 and CDR2 (germline): SNHLY, FYNNEI. Trimming left V 6 bases short and J 2 bases short, with 14 bases between. Together with reference TRBV2 and TRBJ2-7, the CDR3 gives the full variable domain: EPEVTQTPSHQVTQMGQEVILRCVPISNHLYFYWYRQILGQKVEFLVSFYNNEISEKSEIFDDQFSVERPDGSNFTLKIRSTKLEDSAMYFCASRKTGTTYEQYFGPGTRLTVT.

The genes are TRBV25-1 and TRBJ1-5; 10 positions agree with TRBD1. The junction had 9 bases not matched to a gene; V was cut back by 4 bases and J by 3 bases. This CDR3 is 17 amino acids long. Per the germline V gene, CDR1 is MGHDK and CDR2 is SYGVNS. The CDR3 DNA reads TGTGCCAGCAGTGGGGGACAGGGGAACAATGCCAATCAGCCCCAGCATTTT. The encoded protein is CASSGGQGNNANQPQHF.

V and J are TRBV3-1 (or the pseudogene TRBV3-2) and TRBJ2-7; D may be TRBD1 (6 bases). Looked up from germline, CDR1 is LGHDT and CDR2 is YNNKEL (reference sequence). The ends were cut back, 1 base at V and 4 bases at J, with 17 bases in the middle. The CDR3 has 16 residues. CDR3 bases: TGTGCCAGCAGCCAAGTCCCCTTCGACAGGCTTTACGAGCAGTACTTC. This codes for CASSQVPFDRLYEQYF.

The gene calls are TRBV7-2 and TRBJ2-1; D call uncertain. The CDR3 sequence is 12 residues long. Looked up from germline, CDR1 is SGHTA and CDR2 is FQGNSA. Trimming took off 1 base at V and 6 bases at J, with 4 bases between the two ends. The CDR3 DNA sequence: TGTGCCAGCAGCTTAGAGAGCAATGAGCAGTTCTTC. Its translation is CASSLESNEQFF.

V usage is TRBV11-2 and J usage is TRBJ2-3, with D uncertain. This CDR3 region has 14 residues. The ends were cut back, 1 base at V and 6 bases at J, with 11 bases in the middle. The germline V gene has CDR1 SGHAT and CDR2 FQNNGV. The CDR3 is CASSLGSTRDTQYF. The CDR3 region has the DNA TGTGCCAGCAGCTTAGGTAGCACAAGGGATACGCAGTATTTT.

The rearrangement uses TRBV7-6 and TRBJ1-1; D is perhaps TRBD1 (5 bases). Per germline, CDR1 SGHVS and CDR2 FNYEAQ. The CDR3 covers 15 residues. V was cut by 5 bases and J by 1 base, with 14 bases left in between. CDR3 amino acids: CASSASEQANTEAFF. In nucleotides, the CDR3 is TGTGCCAGCAGCGCCTCGGAACAGGCGAACACTGAAGCTTTCTTT.

V is TRBV18 and J is TRBJ2-7; TRBD2 might be the D (6 bases). V lost 1 base to trimming and J lost 2 bases, with 9 bases between them. Germline V CDR1 and CDR2: KGHSH, LQKENI. There are 14 residues in the CDR3. Here the CDR3 reads CASSPRGIPYEQYF. For the CDR3, the DNA is TGTGCCAGCTCACCACGCGGGATCCCCTACGAGCAGTACTTC.

This chain uses TRBV19 with TRBJ1-3; no reliable D call. The CDR3 spans 15 residues. V shed 1 base and J shed 0 bases, with 7 bases lying between them. Germline CDR1 reads LNHDA; CDR2 reads SQIVND (reference sequence). CDR3 sequence reads: CASSIVTNSGNTIYF. CDR3 in DNA: TGTGCCAGTAGTATAGTGACAAACTCTGGAAACACCATATATTTT.

The chain employs TRBV6-2 or TRBV6-3 and TRBJ1-5; D is unresolved. Per germline, CDR1 MNHEY and CDR2 SVGEGT. V lost 6 bases and J 0 bases, leaving 18 bases between the germline ends. CDR3 length: 17 amino acids. The CDR3 protein is CASSHGRQAYSNQPQHF. The CDR3 DNA follows: TGTGCCAGCAGCCACGGGAGGCAGGCTTATAGCAATCAGCCCCAGCATTTT.

The chain links TRBV11-2 to TRBJ2-5, with 7 bases lining up with TRBD1. CDR1 and CDR2 from the germline V gene are SGHAT and FQNNGV. This CDR3 comprises 14 residues. J lost 5 bases, V lost 2 bases, and 5 bases had no gene match. CDR3 sequence: CASSLYRGVETQYF. Here the CDR3 DNA reads TGTGCCAGCAGCTTATACAGGGGAGTGGAGACCCAGTACTTC.

V is TRBV29-1 and J is TRBJ2-1; D ambiguous. V lost 5 bases to trimming and J lost 6 bases, with 14 bases between them. The CDR3 is 13 amino acids. The germline CDR1 and CDR2 sequences are SQVTM and ANQGSEA. DNA for the CDR3: TGCAGCGTTCCGGTAGATATCGGCAATGAGCAGTTCTTC. This translates into CSVPVDIGNEQFF.

The chain uses TRBV7-2 and TRBJ2-1; 13 nucleotides match TRBD2. Trimming at V came to 5 bases and at J to 6 bases, leaving 7 bases not matched to a gene. This CDR3 comprises 16 residues. CDR1 is SGHTA and CDR2 is FQGNSA in the germline V gene. The CDR3 nucleotides read TGTGCCAGCAGCCGCACTAGCGGGGGGGCGGGCAATGAGCAGTTCTTC. Amino acids: CASSRTSGGAGNEQFF.

V is TRBV2 and J is TRBJ1-5; D possibly corresponds to TRBD1 (6 bases). Germline CDR1 SNHLY, CDR2 FYNNEI. The CDR3 consists of 15 residues. With 0 bases removed from V and 8 bases from J, the gap between germline ends came to 14 bases. CDR3 in DNA: TGTGCCAGCAGTGAAGCTGAGCAACAGGGAGAGCCCCAGCATTTT. Translating it yields CASSEAEQQGEPQHF.

As to this clone: The same CDR3 arises from other DNA sequences in this sample as well. The J gene is TRBJ2-5, the V gene TRBV4-1, with D possibly being TRBD1 (5 bases). V was cut by 2 bases and J by 2 bases, with 6 bases left in between. The CDR3 length is 13 residues. CDR1 and CDR2 (germline): MGHRA, YSYEKL. CDR3 coding DNA: TGCGCCAGCAGCCAACCAGGGCAAGAGACCCAGTACTTC. It is translated as CASSQPGQETQYF.

This chain connects TRBV28 to TRBJ2-5, with D perhaps TRBD2 (6 bases). V gave up 5 bases and J gave up 1 base, with 14 bases separating them. The CDR3 spans 15 residues. Germline lookup yields CDR1 MDHEN and CDR2 SYDVKM. CDR3 loop: CASSRPRGGQETQYF. CDR3 nucleotides: TGTGCCAGCAGTCGTCCTAGGGGAGGCCAAGAGACCCAGTACTTC.

This clone was recorded once. J is TRBJ2-1 and V is TRBV15; tentatively, D is TRBD1 (5 bases). CDR3 length equals 12 residues. The germline V gene encodes CDR1 LNHNV and CDR2 YYDKDF (reference sequence). The ends were cut back, 9 bases at V and 4 bases at J, with 10 bases in the middle. This CDR3 is CATDPGYNEQFF. The CDR3 nucleotides are TGTGCCACGGACCCAGGGTACAATGAGCAGTTCTTC.

V and J are TRBV6-5 and TRBJ2-3; D not resolved. This CDR3 spans 13 amino acids. Germline assignment: CDR1 MNHEY and CDR2 SVGAGI. V lost 7 bases and J 4 bases, leaving 12 bases between the germline ends. The CDR3: CASNRKLADTQYF. The CDR3 nucleotides read TGTGCCAGCAATCGAAAACTCGCAGATACGCAGTATTTT.

The chain has TRBV4-1 and TRBJ2-3; TRBD2 might be the D (6 bases). Germline CDR1 reads MGHRA; CDR2 reads YSYEKL. Trimming removed 0 bases from V and 2 bases from J, with 15 bases in between. The CDR3 is 17 residues long. The CDR3 nucleotides are TGCGCCAGCAGCCAAGATCGACTAGGAGGATTCACAGATACGCAGTATTTT. Protein product: CASSQDRLGGFTDTQYF.

The chain combines TRBV12-3 or TRBV12-4 with TRBJ2-3, with D unclear. The CDR3 covers 12 residues. V lost 5 bases and J 2 bases, leaving 5 bases between the germline ends. The CDR3 nucleotides read TGTGCCAGCAGTATTCACACAGATACGCAGTATTTT. This sequence encodes CASSIHTDTQYF.